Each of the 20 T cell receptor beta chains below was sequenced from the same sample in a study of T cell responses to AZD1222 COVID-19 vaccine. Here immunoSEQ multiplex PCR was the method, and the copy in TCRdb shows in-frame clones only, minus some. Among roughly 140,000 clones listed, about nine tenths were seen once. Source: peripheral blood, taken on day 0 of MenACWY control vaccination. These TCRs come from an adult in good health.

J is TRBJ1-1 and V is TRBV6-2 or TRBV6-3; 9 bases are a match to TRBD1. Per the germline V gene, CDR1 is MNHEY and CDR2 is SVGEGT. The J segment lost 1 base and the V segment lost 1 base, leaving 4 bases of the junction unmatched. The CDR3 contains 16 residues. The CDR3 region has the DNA TGTGCCAGCAGTTACTGGACAGGGGCCCAGAACACTGAAGCTTTCTTT. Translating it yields CASSYWTGAQNTEAFF.

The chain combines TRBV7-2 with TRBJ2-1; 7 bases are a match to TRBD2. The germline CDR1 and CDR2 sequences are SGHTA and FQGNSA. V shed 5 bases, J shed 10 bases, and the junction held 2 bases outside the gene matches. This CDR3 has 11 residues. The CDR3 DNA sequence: TGTGCCAGCAGCCCGACTAGCGAGCAGTTCTTC. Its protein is CASSPTSEQFF.

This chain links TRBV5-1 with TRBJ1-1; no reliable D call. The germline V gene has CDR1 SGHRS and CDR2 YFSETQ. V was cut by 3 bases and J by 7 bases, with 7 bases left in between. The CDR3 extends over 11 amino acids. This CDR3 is CASSSSSEAFF. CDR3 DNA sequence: TGCGCCAGCAGCTCCAGCAGTGAAGCTTTCTTT. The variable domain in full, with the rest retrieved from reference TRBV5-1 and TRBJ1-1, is KAGVTQTPRYLIKTRGQQVTLSCSPISGHRSVSWYQQTPGQGLQFLFEYFSETQRNKGNFPGRFSGRQFSNSRSEMNVSTLELGDSALYLCASSSSSEAFFGQGTRLTVV.

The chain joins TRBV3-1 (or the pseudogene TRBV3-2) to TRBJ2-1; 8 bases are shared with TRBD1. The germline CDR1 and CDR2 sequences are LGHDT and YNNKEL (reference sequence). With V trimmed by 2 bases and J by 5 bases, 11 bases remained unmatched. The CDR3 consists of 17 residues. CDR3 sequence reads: CASSQLAGTGGNNEQFF. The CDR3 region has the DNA TGTGCCAGCAGCCAACTGGCCGGGACAGGAGGAAACAATGAGCAGTTCTTC.

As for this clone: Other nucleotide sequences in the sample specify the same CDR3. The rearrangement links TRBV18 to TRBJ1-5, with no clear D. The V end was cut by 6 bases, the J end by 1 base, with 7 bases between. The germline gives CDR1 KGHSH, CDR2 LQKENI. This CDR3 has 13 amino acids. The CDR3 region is CASSPWSNQPQHF. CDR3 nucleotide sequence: TGTGCCAGCTCGCCCTGGAGCAATCAGCCCCAGCATTTT.

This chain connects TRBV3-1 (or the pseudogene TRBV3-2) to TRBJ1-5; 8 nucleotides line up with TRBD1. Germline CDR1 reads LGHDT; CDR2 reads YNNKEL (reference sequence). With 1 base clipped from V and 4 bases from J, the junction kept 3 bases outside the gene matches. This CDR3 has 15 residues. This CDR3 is CASSQGTGWNQPQHF. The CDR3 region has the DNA TGTGCCAGCAGCCAAGGGACAGGGTGGAATCAGCCCCAGCATTTT.

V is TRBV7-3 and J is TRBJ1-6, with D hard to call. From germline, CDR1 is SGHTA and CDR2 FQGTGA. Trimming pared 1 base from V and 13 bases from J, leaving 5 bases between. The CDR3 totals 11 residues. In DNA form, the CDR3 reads TGTGCCAGCAGCTTAAGAGGCCCCCTCCACTTT. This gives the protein CASSLRGPLHF.

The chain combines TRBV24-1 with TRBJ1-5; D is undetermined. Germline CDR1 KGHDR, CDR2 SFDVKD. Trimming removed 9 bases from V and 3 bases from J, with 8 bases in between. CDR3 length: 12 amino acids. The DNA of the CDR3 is TGTGCCACCGAGGGATTCAATCAGCCCCAGCATTTT. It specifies CATEGFNQPQHF.

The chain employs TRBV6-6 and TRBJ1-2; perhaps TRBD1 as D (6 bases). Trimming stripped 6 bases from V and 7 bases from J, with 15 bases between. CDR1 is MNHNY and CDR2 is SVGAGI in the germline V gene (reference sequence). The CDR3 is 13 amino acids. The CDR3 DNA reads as TGTGCCAGCAGCCCCGGGGGGGCGAGTGGCTACACCTTC. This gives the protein CASSPGGASGYTF.

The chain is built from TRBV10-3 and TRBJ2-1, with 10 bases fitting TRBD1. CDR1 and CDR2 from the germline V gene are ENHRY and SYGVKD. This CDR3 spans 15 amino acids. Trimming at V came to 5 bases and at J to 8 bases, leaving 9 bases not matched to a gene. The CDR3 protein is CAISLTGGNSDEQFF. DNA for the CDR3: TGTGCCATCAGTCTGACAGGGGGCAATAGCGATGAGCAGTTCTTC.

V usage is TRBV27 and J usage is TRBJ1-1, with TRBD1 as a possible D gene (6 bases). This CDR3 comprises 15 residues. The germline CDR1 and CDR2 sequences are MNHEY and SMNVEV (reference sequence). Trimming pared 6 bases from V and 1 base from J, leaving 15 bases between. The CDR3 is CASSPTDRRNTEAFF. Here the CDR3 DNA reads TGTGCCAGCAGCCCTACGGACAGACGGAACACTGAAGCTTTCTTT.

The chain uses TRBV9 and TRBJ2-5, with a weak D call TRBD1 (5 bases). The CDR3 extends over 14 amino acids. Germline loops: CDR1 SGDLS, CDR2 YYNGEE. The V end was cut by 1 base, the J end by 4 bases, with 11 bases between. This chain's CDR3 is CASSVTVGAETQYF. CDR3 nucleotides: TGTGCCAGCAGCGTAACCGTAGGGGCAGAGACCCAGTACTTC.

In DNA form, the CDR3 reads TGTGCCAGCAGTTATTGGAGTTCCAGCTCCTACAATGAGCAGTTCTTC. Protein product: CASSYWSSSSYNEQFF. V and J are TRBV6-5 and TRBJ2-1; D ambiguous. V gave up 3 bases and J gave up 0 bases, with 12 bases separating them. The CDR3 is 16 amino acids. Germline loops: CDR1 MNHEY, CDR2 SVGAGI.

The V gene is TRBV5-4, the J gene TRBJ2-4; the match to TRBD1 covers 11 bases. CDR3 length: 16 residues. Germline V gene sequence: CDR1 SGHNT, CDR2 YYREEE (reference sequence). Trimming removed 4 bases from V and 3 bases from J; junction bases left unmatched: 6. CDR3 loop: CASSVGQGAGKNIQYF. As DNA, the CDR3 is TGTGCCAGCAGCGTCGGACAGGGGGCAGGCAAAAACATTCAGTACTTC.

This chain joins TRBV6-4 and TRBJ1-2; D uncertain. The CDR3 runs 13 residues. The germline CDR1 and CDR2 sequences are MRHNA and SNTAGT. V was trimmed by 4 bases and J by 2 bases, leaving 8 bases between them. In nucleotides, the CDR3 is TGTGCCAGCAGTGCAGTTCCCAACTATGGCTACACCTTC. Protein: CASSAVPNYGYTF.

In nucleotides, the CDR3 is TGTGCCAGCAGCGTAGCGGGGGGGCCCGGAAATGAGCAGTTCTTC. Protein sequence: CASSVAGGPGNEQFF. The genes are TRBV9 and TRBJ2-1; 8 positions agree with TRBD2. The CDR3 covers 15 residues. V dropped 0 bases and J dropped 7; count of bases not matched to a gene: 6. The germline V gene encodes CDR1 SGDLS and CDR2 YYNGEE.

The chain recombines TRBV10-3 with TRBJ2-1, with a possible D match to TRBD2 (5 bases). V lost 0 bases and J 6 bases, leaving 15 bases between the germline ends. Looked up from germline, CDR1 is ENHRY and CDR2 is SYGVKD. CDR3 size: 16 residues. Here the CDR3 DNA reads TGTGCCATCAGTGAGTCGATCGTCCTAGCTGGCAATGAGCAGTTCTTC. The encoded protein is CAISESIVLAGNEQFF.

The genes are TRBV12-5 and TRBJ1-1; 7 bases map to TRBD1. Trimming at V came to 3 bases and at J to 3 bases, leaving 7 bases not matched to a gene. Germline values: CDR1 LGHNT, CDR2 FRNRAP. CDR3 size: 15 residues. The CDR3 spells CASGFTGTADTEAFF. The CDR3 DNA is TGTGCTAGTGGTTTTACCGGGACAGCGGACACTGAAGCTTTCTTT.

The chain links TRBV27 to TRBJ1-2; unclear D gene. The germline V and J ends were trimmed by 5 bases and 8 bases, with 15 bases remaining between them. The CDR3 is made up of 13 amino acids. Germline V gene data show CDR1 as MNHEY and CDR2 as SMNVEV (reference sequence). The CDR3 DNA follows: TGTGCCAGCAGTCCTAGCCTCCCCTTCGGCTACACCTTC. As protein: CASSPSLPFGYTF.

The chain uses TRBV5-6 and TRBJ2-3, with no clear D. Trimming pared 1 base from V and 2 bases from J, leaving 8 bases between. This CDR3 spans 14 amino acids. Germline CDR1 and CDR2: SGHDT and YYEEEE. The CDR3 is CASSLLELTDTQYF. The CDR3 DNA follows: TGTGCCAGCAGCTTGTTGGAACTCACAGATACGCAGTATTTT.